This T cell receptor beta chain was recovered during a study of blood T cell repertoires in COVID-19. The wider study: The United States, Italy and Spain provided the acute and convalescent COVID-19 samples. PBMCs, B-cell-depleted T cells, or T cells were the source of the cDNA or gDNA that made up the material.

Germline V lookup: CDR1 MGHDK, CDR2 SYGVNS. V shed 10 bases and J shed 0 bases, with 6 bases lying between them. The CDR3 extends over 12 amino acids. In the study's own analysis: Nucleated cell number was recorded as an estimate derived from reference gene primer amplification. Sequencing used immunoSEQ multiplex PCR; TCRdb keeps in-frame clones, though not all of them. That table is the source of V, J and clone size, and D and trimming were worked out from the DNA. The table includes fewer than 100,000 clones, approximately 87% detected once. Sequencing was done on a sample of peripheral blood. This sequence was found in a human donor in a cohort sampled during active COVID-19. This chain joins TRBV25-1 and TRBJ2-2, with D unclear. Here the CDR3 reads CATNANTGELFF. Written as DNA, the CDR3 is TGTGCCACTAACGCGAACACCGGGGAGCTGTTTTTT.